This TCR beta chain was retrieved from a study of blood T cell repertoires in COVID-19. Study context: PBMCs, B-cell-depleted T cells, or T cells were the source of the cDNA or gDNA that made up the material.

Enrolled during active infection, Seattle patients were then followed longitudinally. In the original workflow: Amplified reference gene primers provided the basis for estimating nucleated cell counts. Repertoires were generated with immunoSEQ multiplex PCR, while TCRdb's copy carries only in-frame clones and drops some. For V, J and clone size, that table is used; D and trimming come from the DNA. The table includes 250,000 to 300,000 clones, 75% to 90% detected once. V trimming: 5 bases; J trimming: 4 bases; junction bases outside the gene matches: 8. The CDR3 has 15 residues. CDR1 and CDR2 (germline): MNHEY, SMNVEV (reference sequence).

The chain employs TRBV27 and TRBJ1-1, with 9 bases that match TRBD1. This sequence was found in a woman aged 70-85 years with COVID-19, enrolled during active disease. The sample was peripheral blood. The CDR3 sequence is CASSITRDRVTEAFF. For the CDR3, the DNA is TGTGCCAGCAGTATAACCCGGGACAGGGTCACTGAAGCTTTCTTT.